This paragraph reports one T cell receptor beta chain. Its antigen is unknown. This CDR3 is 15 amino acids long. V dropped 2 bases and J dropped 6 bases, with 14 bases sitting between them. The germline gives CDR1 LNHDA, CDR2 SQIVND (reference sequence). Building the TCR beta libraries relied on iRepertoire HTBI primers, and CDR3 regions underwent Arm-PCR. Source study methods: Among the samples, roughly 61 TRBV and 14 TRBJ segments were identified. MiXCR, applied by TCRdb to the multiplex PCR reads, yields one record per CDR3 protein. V and J calls and clone size were set by TCRdb, not the authors. The top ten hold about 15% of the sample, which has a few hundred thousand distinct CDR3 sequences, 14% seen once. This sample was included in a study of regulatory T cells in long-lasting Graves disease. Time point reported: newly diagnosed GD, antithyroid drugs for less than 3 months. With RNA extracted from PBMCs as input, the TCR library was made.

Whole-study results and caveats: Persistent disease exhibited a predilection for TRBV28, TRBJ1-2 and TRBJ2-5.

This sample also belongs to another study, concerning T cells in Graves' hyperthyroidism and ophthalmopathy. That paper adds: The TCR CDR3 first-round RT-PCR relied on the HTBI primer set.

The source of this sequence is a woman aged 45-60 years with Graves disease. The J gene is TRBJ1-5, the V gene TRBV19; D is undetermined. Sequencing used peripheral blood mononuclear cells (PBMCs), obtained at new diagnosis, from a patient treated with antithyroid drugs. The CDR3 loop reads CASSIRARDGQPQHF. CDR3 bases: TGTGCCAGTAGTATAAGAGCAAGAGACGGTCAGCCCCAGCATTTT.